This TCR beta chain originates from a study of blood T cell repertoires in COVID-19. Study-level information: Acute and convalescent COVID-19 samples came from the United States, Italy and Spain. Sources were T cells, B-cell-depleted T cells, or PBMCs; the material itself was cDNA or gDNA.

Per the original methods: Researchers report that nucleated cell counts were estimated from reference gene primer amplification. Sequenced by immunoSEQ multiplex PCR; TCRdb stores in-frame clones only, minus some. V, J and clone size are taken as reported in that table, and D and trimming were inferred from the DNA itself. Counted here are 65,000 to 85,000 clones, 75% to 85% occurring once; the ten biggest clones make up about 5%. Per germline, CDR1 MNHEY and CDR2 SVGAGI. J gave up 8 bases and V 7 bases, and 8 bases lay outside the gene matches. This CDR3 spans 13 amino acids. This TCR was recovered from a woman older than 75 with active or convalescent COVID-19. Specimen: peripheral blood. The chain employs TRBV6-5 and TRBJ2-1, with 7 bases identical to TRBD2. The CDR3 reads CASNRGGGYEQFF. The CDR3 nucleotides are TGTGCCAGCAACCGTGGCGGGGGTTATGAGCAGTTCTTC.